The 11 T cell receptor beta chains listed next were all sequenced from one sample in a study of blood T cell repertoires in COVID-19. The method was immunoSEQ multiplex PCR; TCRdb's version includes in-frame clones alone and lacks a portion of them. The data contain around 160,000 clones, 80% to 90% of them singletons. Sequenced material: peripheral blood. The receptors originated from a woman between 55 and 75 years old with COVID-19, enrolled during active disease.

The V gene is TRBV7-2, the J gene TRBJ1-3, with a possible D match to TRBD1 (6 bases). The CDR3 totals 17 residues. With 4 bases removed from V and 1 base from J, the gap between germline ends came to 17 bases. The germline V gene encodes CDR1 SGHTA and CDR2 FQGNSA. This CDR3 reads CASSSVSGAQSGNTIYF. In DNA, the CDR3 is TGTGCCAGCAGCTCCGTATCAGGGGCTCAATCTGGAAACACCATATATTTT.

As to this clone: Different DNA sequences within this sample yield the same CDR3. V gene TRBV5-4 combines with J gene TRBJ2-4, with a tentative D call TRBD2 (6 bases). This CDR3 contains 13 residues. Germline CDR1 SGHNT, CDR2 YYREEE (reference sequence). V lost 1 base, J lost 7 bases, and 9 bases lay in between. The CDR3 sequence is CASSLTGENIQYF. DNA for the CDR3: TGTGCCAGCAGCTTGACGGGAGAGAACATTCAGTACTTC. The full variable domain, rest sourced from reference TRBV5-4 and TRBJ2-4, is ETGVTQSPTHLIKTRGQQVTLRCSSQSGHNTVSWYQQALGQGPQFIFQYYREEENGRGNFPPRFSGLQFPNYSSELNVNALELDDSALYLCASSLTGENIQYFGAGTRLSVL.

The chain couples TRBV27 to TRBJ1-2; 9 bases match TRBD1. The junction had 6 bases not matched to a gene; V was cut back by 0 bases and J by 4 bases. Germline lookup yields CDR1 MNHEY and CDR2 SMNVEV (reference sequence). The CDR3 is 16 amino acids. CDR3 residues: CASSLSGQGIGYGYTF. The CDR3 DNA follows: TGTGCCAGCAGTTTATCGGGACAGGGAATTGGCTATGGCTACACCTTC.

This clone was seen a single time. The chain recombines TRBV15 with TRBJ2-1, with 10 bases lining up with TRBD1. After removal of 4 bases from V and 8 bases from J, the junction contained 17 bases not matched to a gene. CDR3 length equals 18 residues. CDR1 is LNHNV and CDR2 is YYDKDF in the germline V gene (reference sequence). CDR3 sequence reads: CATSTSRLDRGRLDEQFF. For the CDR3, the DNA is TGTGCCACCAGCACTTCACGCCTCGACAGGGGGCGTCTAGATGAGCAGTTCTTC.

Note on this clone: One end of the junction does not line up with germline, which may come from a read error. The same CDR3 is also encoded by other DNA sequences in this sample. The gene calls are TRBV12-5 and TRBJ2-5, with a possible D match to TRBD1 (8 bases). Looked up from germline, CDR1 is LGHNT and CDR2 is FRNRAP. The CDR3 is 17 residues long. CDR3 sequence (DNA): TGTGCTTGTGGTTGGGGGGGGACAGGCGGGGAACAAGAGACCCAGTACTTC. Protein sequence: CACGWGGTGGEQETQYF.

The chain has TRBV24-1 and TRBJ2-3, with 7 bases identical to TRBD2. Looked up from germline, CDR1 is KGHDR and CDR2 is SFDVKD. The CDR3 extends over 13 amino acids. V lost 7 bases, J lost 7 bases, and 7 bases stayed unmatched. The CDR3 bases are TGTGCCACCAGATTGGGGGGGACCCATACGCAGTATTTT. Translating it yields CATRLGGTHTQYF.

V is TRBV6-6 and J is TRBJ2-3; no clear D gene. The V gene lost 10 bases and the J gene lost 4 bases, with 9 bases spanning the gap. CDR1 is MNHNY and CDR2 is SVGAGI in the germline V gene (reference sequence). CDR3 length: 11 amino acids. The CDR3 bases are TGTGCCACCGAGTATGCAGATACGCAGTATTTT. Encoded protein: CATEYADTQYF.

The chain has TRBV5-1 and TRBJ1-1; possible D gene TRBD1, 5 bases. The CDR3 totals 14 residues. The V end lost 3 bases, the J end lost 1 base, and 10 bases lay between the germline ends. Germline CDR1 is SGHRS and CDR2 is YFSETQ. The CDR3 region is CASSSDRANTEAFF. CDR3 nucleotides: TGCGCCAGCAGCTCCGACAGAGCGAACACTGAAGCTTTCTTT. Combining the CDR3 with reference TRBV5-1 and TRBJ1-1 gives the whole variable domain KAGVTQTPRYLIKTRGQQVTLSCSPISGHRSVSWYQQTPGQGLQFLFEYFSETQRNKGNFPGRFSGRQFSNSRSEMNVSTLELGDSALYLCASSSDRANTEAFFGQGTRLTVV.

This chain links TRBV18 with TRBJ2-3, with 11 nucleotides matching TRBD2. Trimming at V came to 0 bases and at J to 0 bases, leaving 8 bases not matched to a gene. In germline, CDR1 is KGHSH, CDR2 LQKENI. This CDR3 contains 19 residues. The CDR3 loop is CASSPPSSGGRASTDTQYF. DNA of the CDR3: TGTGCCAGCTCACCACCGTCTAGCGGGGGGAGAGCTAGCACAGATACGCAGTATTTT.

This clone has just a few counts. The rearrangement uses TRBV3-1 (or the pseudogene TRBV3-2) and TRBJ1-1; D possibly corresponds to TRBD1 (5 bases). This CDR3 has 15 residues. From germline, CDR1 is LGHDT and CDR2 YNNKEL (reference sequence). Trimming pared 1 base from V and 3 bases from J, leaving 12 bases between. The CDR3 reads CASSQVPGRDTEAFF. The CDR3 DNA sequence: TGTGCCAGCAGCCAAGTCCCAGGGAGGGACACTGAAGCTTTCTTT.

In its sample, this clone was seen once. V usage is TRBV7-2 and J usage is TRBJ2-5; TRBD2 matches at 10 bases. CDR3 length equals 15 residues. Germline assignment: CDR1 SGHTA and CDR2 FQGNSA. Unmatched junction bases numbered 1, after V lost 0 bases and J lost 3 bases. CDR3 coding DNA: TGTGCCAGCAGCTTAGCAGGGACTAGCGAAGAGACCCAGTACTTC. It translates to CASSLAGTSEETQYF.